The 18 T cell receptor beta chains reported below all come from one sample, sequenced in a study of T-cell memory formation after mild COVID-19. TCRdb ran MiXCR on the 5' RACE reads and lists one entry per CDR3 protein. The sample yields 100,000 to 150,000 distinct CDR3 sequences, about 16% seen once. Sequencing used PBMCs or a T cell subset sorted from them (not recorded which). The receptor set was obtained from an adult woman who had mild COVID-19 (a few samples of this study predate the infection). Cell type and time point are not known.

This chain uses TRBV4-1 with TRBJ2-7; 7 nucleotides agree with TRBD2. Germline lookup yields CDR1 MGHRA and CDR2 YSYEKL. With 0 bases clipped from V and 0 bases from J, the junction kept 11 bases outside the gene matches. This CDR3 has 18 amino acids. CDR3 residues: CASSQEVGEVAGSYEQYF. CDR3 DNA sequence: TGCGCCAGCAGCCAAGAGGTAGGAGAGGTAGCGGGCTCCTACGAGCAGTACTTC.

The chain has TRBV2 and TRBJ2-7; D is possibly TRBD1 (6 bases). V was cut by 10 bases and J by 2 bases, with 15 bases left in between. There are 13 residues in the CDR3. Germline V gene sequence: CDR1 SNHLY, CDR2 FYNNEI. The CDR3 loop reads CATSEGVTYEQYF. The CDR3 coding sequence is TGTGCCACAAGTGAGGGGGTGACCTACGAGCAGTACTTC.

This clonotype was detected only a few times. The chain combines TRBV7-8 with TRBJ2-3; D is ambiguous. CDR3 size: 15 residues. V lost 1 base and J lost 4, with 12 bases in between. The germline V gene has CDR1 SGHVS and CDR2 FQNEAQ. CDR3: CASSLEPQVADTQYF. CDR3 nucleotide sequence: TGTGCCAGCAGCTTAGAACCCCAGGTGGCAGATACGCAGTATTTT.

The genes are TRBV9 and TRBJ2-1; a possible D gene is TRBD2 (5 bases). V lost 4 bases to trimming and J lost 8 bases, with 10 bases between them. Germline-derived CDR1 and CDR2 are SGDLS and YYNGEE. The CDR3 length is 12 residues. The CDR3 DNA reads TGTGCCAGCAGCCTTAGCGACTATGAGCAGTTCTTC. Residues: CASSLSDYEQFF. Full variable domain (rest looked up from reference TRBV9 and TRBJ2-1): DSGVTQTPKHLITATGQRVTLRCSPRSGDLSVYWYQQSLDQGLQFLIQYYNGEERAKGNILERFSAQQFPDLHSELNLSSLELGDSALYFCASSLSDYEQFFGPGTRLTVL.

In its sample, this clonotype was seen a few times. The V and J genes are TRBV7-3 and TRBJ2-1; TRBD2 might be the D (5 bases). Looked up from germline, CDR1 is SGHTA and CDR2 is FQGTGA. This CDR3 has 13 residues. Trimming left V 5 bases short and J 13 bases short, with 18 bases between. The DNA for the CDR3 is TGTGCCAGCAGCCCGAGGACCAACGGGGTACAGTTCTTC. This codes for CASSPRTNGVQFF. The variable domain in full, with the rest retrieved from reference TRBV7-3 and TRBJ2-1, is GAGVSQTPSNKVTEKGKYVELRCDPISGHTALYWYRQSLGQGPEFLIYFQGTGAADDSGLPNDRFFAVRPEGSVSTLKIQRTERGDSAVYLCASSPRTNGVQFFGPGTRLTVL.

Here the CDR3 DNA reads TGCAGCGTTTCAACCGGGACAGGGGGCATCTTGAGCGATGGCTACACCTTC. Amino acids: CSVSTGTGGILSDGYTF. V gene TRBV29-1 combines with J gene TRBJ1-2; 12 bases are a match to TRBD1. V gave up 5 bases and J gave up 6 bases; unmatched junction bases: 16. Germline V gene data show CDR1 as SQVTM and CDR2 as ANQGSEA. The CDR3 totals 17 residues.

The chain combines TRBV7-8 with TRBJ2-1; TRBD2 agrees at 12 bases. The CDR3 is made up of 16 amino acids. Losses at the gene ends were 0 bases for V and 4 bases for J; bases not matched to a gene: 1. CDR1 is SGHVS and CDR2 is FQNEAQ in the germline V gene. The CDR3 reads CASSLATSGGYNEQFF. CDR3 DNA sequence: TGTGCCAGCAGCTTAGCGACTAGCGGGGGATACAATGAGCAGTTCTTC.

The CDR3, as DNA: TGTGCCAGCAGCGGCGGGGTTTCAGATACGCAGTATTTT. This encodes CASSGGVSDTQYF. This sequence joins TRBV9 and TRBJ2-3, with a tentative D call TRBD2 (6 bases). The CDR3 covers 13 residues. CDR1 and CDR2 (germline): SGDLS, YYNGEE. Trimming took off 3 bases at V and 4 bases at J, with 9 bases between the two ends.

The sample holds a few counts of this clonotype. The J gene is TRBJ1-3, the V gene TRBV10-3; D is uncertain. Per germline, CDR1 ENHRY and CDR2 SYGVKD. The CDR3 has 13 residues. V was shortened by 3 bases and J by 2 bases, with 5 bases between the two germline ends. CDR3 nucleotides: TGTGCCATCAGTGAAAGAGCTGGAAACACCATATATTTT. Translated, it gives CAISERAGNTIYF.

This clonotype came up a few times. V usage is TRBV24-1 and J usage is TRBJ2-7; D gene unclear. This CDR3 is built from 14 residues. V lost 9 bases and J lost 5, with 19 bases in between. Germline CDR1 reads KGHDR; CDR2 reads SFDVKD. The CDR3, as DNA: TGTGCCACCTGCCCGGGCGGATTTCCGGACGAGCAGTACTTC. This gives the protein CATCPGGFPDEQYF.

Here the CDR3 reads CASTPGLKSGEQFF. The CDR3 DNA sequence: TGTGCCAGCACTCCGGGACTAAAATCGGGTGAGCAGTTCTTC. The chain carries TRBV12-3 or TRBV12-4 and TRBJ2-1; 7 positions agree with TRBD2. The CDR3 length is 14 residues. Trimming cost V 7 bases and J 9 bases; bases outside gene matches: 12.

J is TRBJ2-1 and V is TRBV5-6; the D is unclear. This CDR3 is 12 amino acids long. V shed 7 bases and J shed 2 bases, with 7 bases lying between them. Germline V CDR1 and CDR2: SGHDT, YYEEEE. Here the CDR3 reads CASSDPYNEQFF. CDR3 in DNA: TGTGCCAGCTCAGACCCCTACAATGAGCAGTTCTTC.

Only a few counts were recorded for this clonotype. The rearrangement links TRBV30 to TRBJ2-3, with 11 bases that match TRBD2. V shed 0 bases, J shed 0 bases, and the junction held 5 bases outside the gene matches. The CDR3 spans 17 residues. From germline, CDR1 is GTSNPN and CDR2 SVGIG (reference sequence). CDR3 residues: CAWSVRGLADSTDTQYF. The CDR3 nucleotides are TGTGCCTGGAGTGTACGGGGACTAGCGGATAGCACAGATACGCAGTATTTT. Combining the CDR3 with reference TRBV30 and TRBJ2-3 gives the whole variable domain SQTIHQWPATLVQPVGSPLSLECTVEGTSNPNLYWYRQAAGRGLQLLFYSVGIGQISSEVPQNLSASRPQDRQFILSSKKLLLSDSGFYLCAWSVRGLADSTDTQYFGPGTRLTVL.

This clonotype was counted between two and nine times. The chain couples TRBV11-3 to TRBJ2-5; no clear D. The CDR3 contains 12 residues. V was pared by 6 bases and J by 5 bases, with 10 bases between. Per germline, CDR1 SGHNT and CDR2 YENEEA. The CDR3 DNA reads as TGTGCCAGCAGGGGTCCGGAGGAGACCCAGTACTTC. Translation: CASRGPEETQYF.

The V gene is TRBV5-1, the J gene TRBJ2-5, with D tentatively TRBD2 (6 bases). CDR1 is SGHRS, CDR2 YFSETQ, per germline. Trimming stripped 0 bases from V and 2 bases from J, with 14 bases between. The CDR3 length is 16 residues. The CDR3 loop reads CASSLGGLEAQETQYF. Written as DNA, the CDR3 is TGCGCCAGCAGCTTGGGGGGACTGGAAGCACAAGAGACCCAGTACTTC. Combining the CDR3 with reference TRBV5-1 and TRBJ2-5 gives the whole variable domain KAGVTQTPRYLIKTRGQQVTLSCSPISGHRSVSWYQQTPGQGLQFLFEYFSETQRNKGNFPGRFSGRQFSNSRSEMNVSTLELGDSALYLCASSLGGLEAQETQYFGPGTRLLVL.

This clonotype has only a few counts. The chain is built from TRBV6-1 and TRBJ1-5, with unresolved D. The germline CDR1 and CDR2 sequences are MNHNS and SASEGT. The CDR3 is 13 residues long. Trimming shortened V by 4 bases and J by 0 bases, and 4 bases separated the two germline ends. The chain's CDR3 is CASSGHSNQPQHF. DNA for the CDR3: TGTGCCAGCAGTGGACATAGCAATCAGCCCCAGCATTTT.

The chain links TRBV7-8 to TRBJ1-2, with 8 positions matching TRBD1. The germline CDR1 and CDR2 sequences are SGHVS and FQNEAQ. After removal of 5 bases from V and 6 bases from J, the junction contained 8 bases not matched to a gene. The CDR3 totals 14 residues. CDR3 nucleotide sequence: TGTGCCAGCAGCGACAGACAGGGGTACAATGGCTACACCTTC. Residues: CASSDRQGYNGYTF.

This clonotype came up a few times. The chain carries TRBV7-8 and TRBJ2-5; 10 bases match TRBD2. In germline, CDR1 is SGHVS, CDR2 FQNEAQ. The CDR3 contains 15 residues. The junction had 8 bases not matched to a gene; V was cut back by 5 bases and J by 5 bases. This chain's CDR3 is CASSATSGTGETQYF. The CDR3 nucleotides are TGTGCCAGCAGCGCTACTAGCGGGACGGGTGAGACCCAGTACTTC. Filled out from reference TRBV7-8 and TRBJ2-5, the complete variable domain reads GAGVSQSPRYKVAKRGQDVALRCDPISGHVSLFWYQQALGQGPEFLTYFQNEAQLDKSGLPSDRFFAERPEGSVSTLKIQRTQQEDSAVYLCASSATSGTGETQYFGPGTRLLVL.